The T cell receptor (beta chain) described here comes from a study of a mutant IDH1 vaccine in newly diagnosed glioma. The table came from immunoSEQ multiplex PCR; TCRdb's copy has only in-frame clones and leaves some out. The table records around 69,000 clones, around 87% of them present only once. This clone was observed once. Its specificity is unknown. Time point in this sample: week 35, safety follow-up. Every vaccine dose comprised 300 ug of mutant IDH1 20-mer peptide plus topical imiquimod. The CDR3 is made up of 13 amino acids. Trimming removed 4 bases at V and 10 bases at J, with 15 bases between. Germline V gives CDR1 SGHRS, CDR2 YFSETQ.

The rearrangement uses TRBV5-1 and TRBJ2-1, with no clear D. Sequenced here: PBMCs, sampled from a glioma patient whose treatment included an IDH1 peptide vaccine. This TCR was recovered from a man aged 25-45 years with glioma. For the CDR3, the DNA is TGCGCCAGCAGCCATCCAGAGCCCCGAGAGCAGTTCTTC. Protein product: CASSHPEPREQFF.